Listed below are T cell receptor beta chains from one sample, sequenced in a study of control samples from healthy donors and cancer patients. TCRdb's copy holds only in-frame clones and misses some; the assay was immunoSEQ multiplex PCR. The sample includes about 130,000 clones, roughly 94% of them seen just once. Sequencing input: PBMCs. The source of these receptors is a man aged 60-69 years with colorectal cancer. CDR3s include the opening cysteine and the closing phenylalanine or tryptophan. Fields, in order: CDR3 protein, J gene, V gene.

CDR3: CASSIGRGDSYNEQFF
J: TRBJ2-1
V: TRBV19

CDR3: CASSSTPGTENNSPLHF
J: TRBJ1-6
V: TRBV7-6

CDR3: CASSRTGYNSPLHF
J: TRBJ1-6
V: TRBV6-5

CDR3: CASSLQRGEQFF
J: TRBJ2-1
V: TRBV6-2/TRBV6-3

CDR3: CATGRGMGGDEKLFF
J: TRBJ1-4
V: TRBV19

CDR3: CAWGQWNTEAFF
J: TRBJ1-1
V: TRBV30

CDR3: CSVGTGDTEAFF
J: TRBJ1-1
V: TRBV29-1

CDR3: CASSASGGRHSSYEQYF
J: TRBJ2-7
V: TRBV21-1

CDR3: CASSSPGGGRGYTF
J: TRBJ1-2
V: TRBV7-2

CDR3: CASGRTELNTEAFF
J: TRBJ1-1
V: TRBV2

CDR3: CSVKGASNYGYTF
J: TRBJ1-2
V: TRBV29-1

CDR3: CASSQSGSHYGYTF
J: TRBJ1-2
V: TRBV14

CDR3: CANDRTGDAGELFF
J: TRBJ2-2
V: TRBV5-8

CDR3: CASSEFGTYNEQFF
J: TRBJ2-1
V: TRBV25-1

CDR3: CASSLARQETQYF
J: TRBJ2-5
V: TRBV5-4

CDR3: CASKGQGGEYGYTF
J: TRBJ1-2
V: TRBV3-1/TRBV3-2

CDR3: CASSQVGQGRGHGYTF
J: TRBJ1-2
V: TRBV4-3

CDR3: CASRDLGGGSNQPQHF
J: TRBJ1-5
V: TRBV27

CDR3: CAWNGGSNTEAFF
J: TRBJ1-1
V: TRBV30

CDR3: CASCVRDRGSNEQFF
J: TRBJ2-1
V: TRBV6-5

CDR3: CAWSAQAGSQLHF
J: TRBJ1-6
V: TRBV30

CDR3: CASSLAGGPSYEQYF
J: TRBJ2-7
V: TRBV5-4

CDR3: CASSYERTGGHGELFF
J: TRBJ2-2
V: TRBV6-2/TRBV6-3

CDR3: CASSEAVYGYTF
J: TRBJ1-2
V: TRBV6-1

CDR3: CASSRGTPNTGELFF
J: TRBJ2-2
V: TRBV5-4

CDR3: CASSKARVNVNEQYF
J: TRBJ2-7
V: TRBV21-1

CDR3: CASGRLGTDTQYF
J: TRBJ2-3
V: TRBV5-1

CDR3: CASSLAEQVNTEAFF
J: TRBJ1-1
V: TRBV5-1

CDR3: CAWSADSSSHRGYTF
J: TRBJ1-2
V: TRBV30

CDR3: CASSTTGGGGETQYF
J: TRBJ2-5
V: TRBV2

CDR3: CASSEIRRAQETQYF
J: TRBJ2-5
V: TRBV6-1

CDR3: CASSPGQGKGNTIYF
J: TRBJ1-3
V: TRBV9

CDR3: CASSVGSGGQETQYF
J: TRBJ2-5
V: TRBV10-1

CDR3: CASSDGTNEKLFF
J: TRBJ1-4
V: TRBV10-1

CDR3: CASSLDGGGVDEQFF
J: TRBJ2-1
V: TRBV5-1

CDR3: CASSLVLGNTEAFF
J: TRBJ1-1
V: TRBV5-1